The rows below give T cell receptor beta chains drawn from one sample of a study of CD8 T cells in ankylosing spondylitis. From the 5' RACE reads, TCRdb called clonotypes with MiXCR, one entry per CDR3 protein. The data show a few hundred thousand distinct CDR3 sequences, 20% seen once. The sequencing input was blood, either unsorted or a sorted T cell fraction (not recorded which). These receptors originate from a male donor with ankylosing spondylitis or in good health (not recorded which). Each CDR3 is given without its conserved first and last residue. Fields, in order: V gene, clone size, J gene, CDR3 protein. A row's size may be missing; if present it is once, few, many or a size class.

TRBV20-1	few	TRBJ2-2	SAMGANTGELF
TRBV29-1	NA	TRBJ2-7	SVPGTPPYEQY
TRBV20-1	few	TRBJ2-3	SARITEPSADTQY
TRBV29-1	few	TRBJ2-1	SVVAGLPNNEQF
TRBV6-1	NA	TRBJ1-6	ASSEGSGRNSPLH
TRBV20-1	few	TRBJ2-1	SARDVEDEAGSYNEQF
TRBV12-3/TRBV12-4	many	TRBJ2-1	ASSFTSSYNEQF
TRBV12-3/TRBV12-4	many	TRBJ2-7	ASSFGLGPYEQY
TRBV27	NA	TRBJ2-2	ASTGLAGGENTGELF
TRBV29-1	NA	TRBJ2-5	SVLRGTARNNQETQY
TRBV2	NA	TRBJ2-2	ASSGIEELDSNTGELF
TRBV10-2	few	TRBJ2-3	ASSETGGTDTQY
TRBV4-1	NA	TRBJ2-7	ASSQVGQGNEQY
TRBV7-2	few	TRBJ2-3	ASSPELGVDTQY
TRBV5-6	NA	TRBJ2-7	ASSLFDEQY
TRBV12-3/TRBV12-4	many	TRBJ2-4	ASSQLLAKNIQY
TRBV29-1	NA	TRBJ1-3	SVETLHSGNTIY
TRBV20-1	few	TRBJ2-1	SAMPDRGYYNEQF
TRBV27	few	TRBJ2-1	ASSPEGGTIVYEQF
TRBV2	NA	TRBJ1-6	ASSGPQGGLDSPLH
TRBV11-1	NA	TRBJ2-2	ASSFYGLAGGRTGELF
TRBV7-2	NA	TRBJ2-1	ASSLSGTSPSTEQF
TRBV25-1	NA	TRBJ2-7	ASSEGRGQGPQ
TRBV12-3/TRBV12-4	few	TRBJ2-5	ASSQPDRIHQETQY